What follows is one T cell receptor beta chain and its context. No antigen is known for it. No quality values exist for individual bases; no much larger clone is one base distant. Only healthy Caucasian donors were included. The method behind the library was 5' RACE. Sequenced on an Illumina HiSeq 2000. Template switching added a universal primer binding site, and the final cDNA carried a unique molecular identifier that allowed TCR cDNA molecules to be counted accurately. Specific primers in the conserved constant-segment region were used to synthesize first-strand cDNA for TCR alpha and beta chains. To control for contamination, every cDNA library was double barcoded, receiving both a SMART-Mk sample barcode and Illumina barcodes. TruSeq adapter sequences along with Illumina sample barcodes were introduced in two successive PCR steps. The TCR alpha and beta cDNA libraries were sequenced on the Illumina HiSeq platform using custom primers. From the authors' description of their analysis: Raw reads were processed with MiGEC to extract unique molecular identifiers, and MiXCR was used to determine CDR3 positions. Recombination models were inferred per individual with the repgenHMM and IGoR tools using an EM algorithm. Shared clonotypes were analyzed with the tcR package in R, and sharing was normalized by the product of cloneset sizes. To study raw recombination without the effects of thymic and clonal selection, out-of-frame nonproductive sequences were analyzed. The raw public data were reprocessed by TCRdb itself: fastp quality trimming at Q25, MiXCR clonotype calling, in-frame beta chains only. Each entry is one CDR3 protein sequence, shown with its most common DNA and genes. TCRdb, not the authors, supplied the V and J calls. Counted in this sample were approximately 1.8 million distinct CDR3 sequences; about 31% of them appeared once. The ten most abundant clones make up more than 0.25% of the sample.

The data belong to a study of identical twins (dated by TCRdb to about 2016). For the wider study: TCR alpha and beta repertoires from monozygotic twins, unrelated adults of various ages and cord blood were deep-sequenced to test whether fetal clonotypes persist. Replicate twin experiments were performed at different times using different library preparation protocols to rule out contamination. What the work shows at the level of the full study, not this receptor alone: Invariant T cells such as MAIT and iNKT could partly confound zero-insertion analyses, although diverse VJ usage argued against such confounding for most clonotypes. In beta out-of-frame sequences, excess twin sharing was weaker, because having fewer shared sequences lowered the signal-to-noise ratio. Out-of-frame TCR alpha sharing in monozygotic twins was systematically underestimated by recombination models, whereas sharing between unrelated individuals was in agreement with the recombination models. Abundant cord blood beta clonotypes carried fewer insertions; young adult naive repertoires showed a weaker similar trend, while memory repertoires showed none. Because the same donors could not be followed over many years, conclusions were based on cross-sectional statistical analysis. Compared with coincidental sharing between unrelated individuals, out-of-frame TCR alpha sequences shared between twins had an excess of sequences with low generation probability.

Sample: cord blood. The TCR originated in a newborn girl in good health.

The DNA sequence is TGTGCCAGCAGCTTAGGGGACAGGTCTAATTCACCCCTCCACTTT. This yields the protein CASSLGDRSNSPLHF. The chain links TRBV7-2 with TRBJ1-6, with 8 middle bases fitting TRBD1. The germline V end is reduced by 1 base and the J end by 6 bases; junction bases left unmatched: 2. The germline V gene specifies SGHTA as CDR1 and FQGNSA as CDR2. The CDR3 measures 15 amino acids from cysteine to phenylalanine. Of the read, only the CDR3 DNA is kept; its 45 bases are in frame from base 1.